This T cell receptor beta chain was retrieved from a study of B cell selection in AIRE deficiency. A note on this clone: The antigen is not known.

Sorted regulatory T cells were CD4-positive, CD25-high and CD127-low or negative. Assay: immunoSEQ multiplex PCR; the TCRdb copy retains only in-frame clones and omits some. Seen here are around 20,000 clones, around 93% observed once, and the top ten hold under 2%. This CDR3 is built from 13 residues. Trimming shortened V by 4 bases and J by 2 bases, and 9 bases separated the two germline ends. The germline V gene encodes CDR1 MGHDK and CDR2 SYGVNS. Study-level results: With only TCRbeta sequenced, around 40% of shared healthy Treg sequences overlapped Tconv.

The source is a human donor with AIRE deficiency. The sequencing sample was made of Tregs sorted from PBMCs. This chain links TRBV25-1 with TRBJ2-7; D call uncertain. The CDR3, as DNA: TGTGCCAGCAGTGTTGCGGCGACCTACGAGCAGTACTTC. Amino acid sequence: CASSVAATYEQYF.